This T cell receptor (beta chain) was retrieved from a study of PD-1 blockade in mismatch repair-deficient tumors. CDR1 and CDR2 (germline): SGHNT, YENEEA. The CDR3 loop spans 11 amino acids. The V end lost 0 bases, the J end lost 12 bases, and 6 bases lay between the germline ends. The repertoire was sequenced with immunoSEQ multiplex PCR; TCRdb's copy has only in-frame clones and lacks some. The data show 60,000 to 75,000 clones, approximately 90% seen once. Sequencing was performed on peripheral blood, taken 52 weeks after starting pembrolizumab. The chain links TRBV11-3 to TRBJ2-1; no firm D call. This receptor was taken from an adult with mismatch repair-deficient cancer. The CDR3 sequence is CASSLDLVQFF. The CDR3 nucleotides are TGTGCCAGCAGCTTAGATCTGGTGCAGTTCTTC.